These T cell receptor beta chains were read from a single sample in a study of T cell changes during pregnancy in multiple sclerosis. Here immunoSEQ multiplex PCR was the method, and the copy in TCRdb shows in-frame clones only, minus some. The sample lists tens of thousands of clones, 90% seen once, with around 4.4% in the top ten. The sample in question was CD8+ T cells from peripheral blood mononuclear cells, obtained after pregnancy. These receptors were collected from a female donor with multiple sclerosis, enrolled in a pregnancy study. CDR3s include the opening cysteine and the closing phenylalanine or tryptophan. A D gene is named only where the DNA matches it firmly. Expanded clones get a size class; other rows say once, few or many, or leave the size out.

d_call j_call clone_size v_call cdr3_nt cdr3_aa
. TRBJ1-5 . TRBV6-6 TGTGCCAGCAGTTACCCGATCGGGGAGAGGCAGCCCCAGCATTTT CASSYPIGERQPQHF
. TRBJ2-7 . TRBV6-5 TGTGCCAGCAGCCCCGGGACCGGGAGCTCCTACGAGCAGTACTTC CASSPGTGSSYEQYF
TRBD1 TRBJ2-1 once TRBV19 TGTGCCAGTAGTGACAGGGGCTACAATGAGCAGTTCTTC CASSDRGYNEQFF
TRBD2 TRBJ2-2 . TRBV4-3 TGCGCCAGCAGCCCAGCTAGCGGGGACACCGGGGAGCTGTTTTTT CASSPASGDTGELFF
. TRBJ2-7 . TRBV7-2 TGTGCCAGCAGCTTAACTTCCGGGTCTTACGAGCAGTACTTC CASSLTSGSYEQYF
TRBD1 TRBJ2-5 . TRBV27 TGTGCCAGCAGTTATACAGGGGTAGGGGAGACCCAGTACTTC CASSYTGVGETQYF
. TRBJ2-2 few TRBV6-4 TGTGCCAGCAGTGAAAGGGAGGTTGGCACCGGGGAGCTGTTTTTT CASSEREVGTGELFF
. TRBJ1-2 . TRBV27 TGTGCCAGCAGTTTCGGGGGGCCCTATGGCTACACCTTC CASSFGGPYGYTF
. TRBJ2-7 . TRBV4-1 TGCGCCAGCAGCCCGCTAAAAGGACAGTCCTACGAGCAGTACTTC CASSPLKGQSYEQYF
. TRBJ1-5 . TRBV4-3 TGCGCCAGCAGCCAAGATATTTTGAGCGTCAATCAGCCCCAGCATTTT CASSQDILSVNQPQHF
. TRBJ2-7 . TRBV4-2 TGTGCCAGCAGCCAATTCATCTCCTCCGGGGAGCAGTACTTC CASSQFISSGEQYF
. TRBJ1-1 . TRBV28 TGTGCCAGCAGTCCCCATTCAGGGCCCGAAACTGAAGCTTTCTTT CASSPHSGPETEAFF
TRBD2 TRBJ2-2 . TRBV9 TGTGCCAGCAGCGACCCGACTAGCGGGACAAACACCGGGGAGCTGTTTTTT CASSDPTSGTNTGELFF
TRBD2 TRBJ2-3 . TRBV9 TGTGCCAGCAGCGCTTCCCGAACATTAGCGGGGCGCACAGATACGCAGTATTTT CASSASRTLAGRTDTQYF
. TRBJ2-5 . TRBV13 TGTGCCAGCAGCTCCGGCGAGCGTTGGGAGACCCAGTACTTC CASSSGERWETQYF
. TRBJ2-1 . TRBV11-3 TGTGCCAGCAGCGTAACAGTGGGGGGCAATGAGCAGTTCTTC CASSVTVGGNEQFF
. TRBJ1-5 . TRBV15 TGTGCCACCAGCACAGATTATAGCAATCAGCCCCAGCATTTT CATSTDYSNQPQHF
. TRBJ1-5 . TRBV30 TGTGCCTGGAGTCCAGGGGCCAGAATTAGCAATCAGCCCCAGCATTTT CAWSPGARISNQPQHF
TRBD1 TRBJ1-1 . TRBV19 TGTGCCAGTAGTATCCCCCCGACAGGGGTGAACACTGAAGCTTTCTTT CASSIPPTGVNTEAFF
TRBD1 TRBJ1-5 . TRBV27 TGTGCCAGCAGTAAACAGGGGTATAGCAATCAGCCCCAGCATTTT CASSKQGYSNQPQHF
. TRBJ1-1 once TRBV25-1 TGTGCCAGCAGGGAAGACAGTTTCAACACTGAAGCTTTCTTT CASREDSFNTEAFF
TRBD2 TRBJ2-4 once TRBV4-1 TGCGCCAGCAGCCAAAGTACTAGCGGGGCAAAAAACATTCAGTACTTC CASSQSTSGAKNIQYF
TRBD2 TRBJ2-3 . TRBV19 TGTGCCAGTACCGGACTAGCGGGGAGCACAGATACGCAGTATTTT CASTGLAGSTDTQYF
TRBD1 TRBJ1-1 few TRBV30 TGTGCCTGGAGTGTAAGTGGGGACAGGGCATATGGTGAAGCTTTCTTT CAWSVSGDRAYGEAFF
. TRBJ2-7 . TRBV7-7 TGTGCTAGCAGCTACGCGTCGGGGGCCTACGAGCAGTACTTC CASSYASGAYEQYF
. TRBJ2-5 once TRBV5-6 TGTGCCAGCGGACTCCACGGGCGGGCCCAGTACTTC CASGLHGRAQYF
. TRBJ2-7 . TRBV27 TGTGCCAGCAGTTACCGGAGCTCCTACGAGCAGTACTTC CASSYRSSYEQYF
TRBD1 TRBJ1-2 . TRBV9 TGTGCCAGCAGCGTATCGCTGGGACAGGGCTCCTATGGCTACACCTTC CASSVSLGQGSYGYTF
. TRBJ2-2 once TRBV14 TGTGCCAGCAGCCAAGCCTATACCACCGGGGAGCTGTTTTTT CASSQAYTTGELFF
TRBD1 TRBJ2-2 . TRBV27 TGTGCCAGCAGTTTGACAGGGCCCGGGGAGCTGTTTTTT CASSLTGPGELFF
. TRBJ2-1 . TRBV29-1 TGCAGCGTTGAACGGGCAGGGGCACGGGAGCAGTTCTTC CSVERAGAREQFF
TRBD1 TRBJ2-1 . TRBV12-5 TGTGCTAGTGGTGCCCAGGGGGTTGATGAGCAGTTCTTC CASGAQGVDEQFF
TRBD1 TRBJ2-7 . TRBV19 TGTGCCAGTAGGGACAGGGGATGGTACGAGCAGTACTTC CASRDRGWYEQYF
. TRBJ1-1 . TRBV5-1 TGCGCCAGCAGCTTGGCAGTCAACGGGGACACTGAAGCTTTCTTT CASSLAVNGDTEAFF
. TRBJ1-1 . TRBV2 TGTGCCAGCAGTGGTAGACAGGCCTACACTGAAGCTTTCTTT CASSGRQAYTEAFF
TRBD1 TRBJ1-6 . TRBV6-4 TGTGCCAGCAGTGACTCGGACAGGCCTTTGCGGCCTTCGAATTCACCCCTCCACTTT CASSDSDRPLRPSNSPLHF
. TRBJ1-2 . TRBV7-6 TGTGCCAGCAGCTCTTCGACAGGCAACTATGGCTACACCTTC CASSSSTGNYGYTF
. TRBJ2-1 . TRBV2 TGTGCCAGCAGTTCGACTATCAGCTCCTACAATGAGCAGTTCTTC CASSSTISSYNEQFF
TRBD1 TRBJ1-5 . TRBV7-8 TGTGCCAGCAGCTCGGGACAGGGGGATCTGCAGCATTTT CASSSGQGDLQHF
. TRBJ2-2 . TRBV19 TGTGCCAGTAGTGCCACCCGGGGCGGGGAGCTGTTTTTT CASSATRGGELFF
. TRBJ2-6 . TRBV19 TGTGCCAGTGGGCCGGCGGAGGGCTCTGGGGCCAACGTCCTGACTTTC CASGPAEGSGANVLTF